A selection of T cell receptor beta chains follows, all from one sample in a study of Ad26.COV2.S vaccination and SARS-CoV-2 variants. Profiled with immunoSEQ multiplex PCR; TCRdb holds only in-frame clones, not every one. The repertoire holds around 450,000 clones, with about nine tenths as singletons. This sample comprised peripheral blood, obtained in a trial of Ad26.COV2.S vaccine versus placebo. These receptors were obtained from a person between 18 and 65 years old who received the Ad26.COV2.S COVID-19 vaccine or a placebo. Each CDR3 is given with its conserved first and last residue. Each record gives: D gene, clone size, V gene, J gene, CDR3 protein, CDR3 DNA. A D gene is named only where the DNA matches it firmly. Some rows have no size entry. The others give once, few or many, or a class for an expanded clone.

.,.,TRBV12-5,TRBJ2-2,CASGLVSGQGLNTGELFF,TGTGCTAGTGGTTTGGTATCAGGCCAGGGGTTAAACACCGGGGAGCTGTTTTTT
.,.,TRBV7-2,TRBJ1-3,CASSLGWGNTIYF,TGTGCCAGCAGCTTAGGGTGGGGAAACACCATATATTTT
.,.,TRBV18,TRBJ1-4,CASSPGVGSPEKLFF,TGTGCCAGCTCACCAGGAGTAGGGTCTCCAGAAAAACTGTTTTTT
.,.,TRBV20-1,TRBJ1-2,CSASMGTNYGYTF,TGCAGTGCTAGTATGGGAACTAACTATGGCTACACCTTC
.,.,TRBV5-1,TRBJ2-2,CASSLLRGGTGELFF,TGCGCCAGCAGCTTGCTGAGGGGGGGCACCGGGGAGCTGTTTTTT
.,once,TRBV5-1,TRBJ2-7,CASSLEQGGSYEQYF,TGCGCCAGCAGCTTGGAACAGGGTGGGTCCTACGAGCAGTACTTC
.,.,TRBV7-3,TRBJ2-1,CASSSLGGEQFF,TGTGCCAGCAGCTCTCTAGGAGGCGAGCAGTTCTTC
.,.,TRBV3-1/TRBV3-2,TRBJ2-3,CASSLRTDTQYF,TGTGCCAGCAGCCTCCGCACAGATACGCAGTATTTT
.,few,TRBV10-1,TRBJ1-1,CASRRGRGGLAFF,TGCGCCAGCAGACGAGGTCGGGGGGGATTGGCTTTCTTT
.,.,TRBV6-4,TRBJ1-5,CASSDQPGGNQPQHF,TGTGCCAGCAGTGACCAGCCGGGGGGCAATCAGCCCCAGCATTTT
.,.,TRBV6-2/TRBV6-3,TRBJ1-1,CASSYSELPGYTEAFF,TGTGCCAGCAGTTACTCGGAGCTACCTGGGTACACTGAAGCTTTCTTT
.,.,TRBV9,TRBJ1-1,CASSVEIMNTEAFF,TGTGCCAGCAGCGTAGAGATCATGAACACTGAAGCTTTCTTT
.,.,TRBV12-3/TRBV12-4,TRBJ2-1,CASSFTRREQFF,TGTGCCAGCAGTTTTACTAGAAGGGAGCAGTTCTTC
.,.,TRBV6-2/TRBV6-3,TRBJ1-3,CASSSPLLSGNTIYF,TGTGCCAGCAGTTCACCGCTGCTCTCTGGAAACACCATATATTTT
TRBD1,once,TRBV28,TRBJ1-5,CASSPRTGVGQPQHF,TGTGCCAGCAGCCCGAGGACAGGGGTAGGTCAGCCCCAGCATTTT
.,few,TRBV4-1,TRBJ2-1,CASSNKGLVIYNEQFF,TGCGCCAGCAGCAACAAGGGACTCGTGATCTACAATGAGCAGTTCTTC
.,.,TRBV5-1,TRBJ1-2,CASSEGQRTNYGYTF,TGCGCCAGCAGCGAGGGACAAAGGACTAACTATGGCTACACCTTC
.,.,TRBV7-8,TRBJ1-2,CASSLGTIFMDPEGYTF,TGTGCCAGCAGCTTAGGGACTATATTTATGGATCCAGAAGGCTACACCTTC
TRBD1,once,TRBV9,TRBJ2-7,CASTVERTGSTYEQYF,TGTGCCAGCACCGTAGAGCGGACAGGGAGTACCTACGAGCAGTACTTC
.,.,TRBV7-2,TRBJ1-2,CASSETETATLYYGYTF,TGTGCCAGCAGCGAGACAGAGACCGCAACTCTCTACTATGGCTACACCTTC
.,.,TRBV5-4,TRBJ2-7,CASSLAETYEQYF,TGTGCCAGCAGCTTGGCGGAGACCTACGAGCAGTACTTC
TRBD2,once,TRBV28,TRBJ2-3,CASSLVGTSGFDSTDTQYF,TGTGCCAGCAGTTTAGTAGGGACTAGCGGTTTCGACAGCACAGATACGCAGTATTTT
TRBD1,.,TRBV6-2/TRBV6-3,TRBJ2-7,CASSLSRDRVDEQYF,TGTGCCAGCAGTTTATCCCGGGACAGGGTTGACGAGCAGTACTTC
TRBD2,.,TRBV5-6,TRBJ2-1,CASSASLGAGGYNEQFF,TGTGCCAGCAGCGCCTCTTTGGGTGCGGGAGGCTACAATGAGCAGTTCTTC
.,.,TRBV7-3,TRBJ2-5,CASSLNSFDGTQYF,TGTGCCAGCAGCTTAAATTCCTTCGACGGGACCCAGTACTTC
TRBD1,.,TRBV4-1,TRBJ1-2,CASSTQMTGAYYGYTF,TGCGCCAGCAGCACGCAGATGACAGGGGCTTACTATGGCTACACCTTC
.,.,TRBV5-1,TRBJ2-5,CASSLGGQKQETQYF,TGCGCCAGCAGCTTGGGAGGACAAAAGCAAGAGACCCAGTACTTC
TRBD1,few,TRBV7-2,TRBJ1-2,CASSPTGGAGYGYTF,TGTGCCAGCAGCCCTACAGGGGGCGCGGGCTATGGCTACACCTTC
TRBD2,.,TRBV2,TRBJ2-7,CASSEPGGGRALEQYF,TGTGCCAGCAGTGAACCGGGAGGCGGGAGGGCCTTAGAGCAGTACTTC
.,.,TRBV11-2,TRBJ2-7,CASSLAASVGSYEQYF,TGTGCCAGCAGCCTCGCGGCCTCCGTGGGGTCCTACGAGCAGTACTTC
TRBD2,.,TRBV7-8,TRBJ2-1,CASSQTSGDYNEQFF,TGTGCCAGCAGCCAAACTAGCGGGGACTACAATGAGCAGTTCTTC
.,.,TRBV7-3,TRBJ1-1,CASSKDGNTEAFF,TGTGCCAGCAGCAAGGACGGGAACACTGAAGCTTTCTTT
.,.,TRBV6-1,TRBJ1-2,CASSELERYTF,TGTGCCAGCAGTGAACTGGAGCGCTACACCTTC
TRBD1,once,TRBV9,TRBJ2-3,CASSPPTGDGTDTQYF,TGTGCCAGCAGCCCACCTACAGGGGACGGCACAGATACGCAGTATTTT
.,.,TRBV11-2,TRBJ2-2,CASSYWWGTGELFF,TGTGCCAGCAGCTATTGGTGGGGCACCGGGGAGCTGTTTTTT
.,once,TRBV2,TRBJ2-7,CASNPGAGLREQYF,TGTGCCAGCAACCCAGGAGCGGGTCTACGGGAGCAGTACTTC
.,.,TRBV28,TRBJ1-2,CASSLAGRYKGGYTF,TGTGCCAGCAGTTTAGCGGGAAGATACAAAGGGGGCTACACCTTC
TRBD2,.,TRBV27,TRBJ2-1,CASSLGLAEFNEQFF,TGTGCCAGCAGTTTGGGACTAGCGGAATTCAATGAGCAGTTCTTC
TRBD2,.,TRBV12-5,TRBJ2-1,CASGLVKRGGSYNEQFF,TGTGCTAGTGGTTTGGTCAAGCGCGGGGGCTCCTACAATGAGCAGTTCTTC
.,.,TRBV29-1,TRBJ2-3,CSATTGTDTQYF,TGCAGCGCAACTACCGGCACAGATACGCAGTATTTT
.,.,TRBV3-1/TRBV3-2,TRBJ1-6,CASSFGRVGDSPLHF,TGTGCCAGCAGCTTCGGCAGGGTAGGCGATTCACCCCTCCACTTT
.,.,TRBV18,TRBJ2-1,CASSPPGGHPIVEQFF,TGTGCCAGCTCACCACCGGGCGGACACCCTATCGTTGAGCAGTTCTTC
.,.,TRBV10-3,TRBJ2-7,CATSFGRVDEQYF,TGTGCCACCTCGTTTGGGCGCGTTGACGAGCAGTACTTC
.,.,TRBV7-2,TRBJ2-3,CASSLAGGTDTQYF,TGTGCCAGCAGCTTAGCGGGAGGCACAGATACGCAGTATTTT
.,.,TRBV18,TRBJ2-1,CASSKDQSKLEQFF,TGTGCCAGTTCGAAAGACCAGTCCAAACTCGAGCAGTTCTTC
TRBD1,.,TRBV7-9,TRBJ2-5,CASTKGQGVSWETQYF,TGTGCCAGCACCAAAGGACAGGGGGTTTCGTGGGAGACCCAGTACTTC
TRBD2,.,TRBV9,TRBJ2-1,CASSVDGGRGSYNEQFF,TGTGCCAGCAGCGTAGATGGCGGGAGAGGATCCTACAATGAGCAGTTCTTC
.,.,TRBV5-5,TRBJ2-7,CASSYIYEQYF,TGTGCCAGCAGCTACATATACGAGCAGTACTTC
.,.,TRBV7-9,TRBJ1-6,CASSFTTPIMSEDSPLHF,TGTGCCAGCAGCTTCACCACCCCAATTATGTCGGAGGATTCACCCCTCCACTTT
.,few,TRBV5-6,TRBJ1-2,CASSLAQWGHGYTF,TGTGCCAGCAGCTTGGCGCAATGGGGCCATGGCTACACCTTC
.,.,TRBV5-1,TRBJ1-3,CASSLESGPKGNTIYF,TGCGCCAGCAGCTTGGAGTCAGGGCCGAAAGGAAACACCATATATTTT
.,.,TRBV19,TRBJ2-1,CASMPGVSYNEQFF,TGTGCCAGTATGCCAGGGGTTTCCTACAATGAGCAGTTCTTC
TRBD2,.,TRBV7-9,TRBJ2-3,CASSLLTSGSYTDTQYF,TGTGCCAGCAGCTTGCTGACTAGCGGGAGCTACACAGATACGCAGTATTTT
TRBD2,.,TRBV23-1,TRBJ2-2,CASSAGTSGTGELFF,TGCGCCAGCAGTGCTGGGACTAGCGGGACCGGGGAGCTGTTTTTT
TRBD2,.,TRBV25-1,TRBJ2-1,CASSEVGLGYNEQFF,TGTGCCAGCAGTGAAGTGGGACTAGGGTACAATGAGCAGTTCTTC
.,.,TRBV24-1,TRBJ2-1,CATSDLAGHNEQFF,TGTGCCACCAGTGATTTAGCAGGACACAATGAGCAGTTCTTC
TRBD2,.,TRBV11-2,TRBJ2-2,CASRITGGTGELFF,TGTGCCAGCAGAATCACGGGGGGCACCGGGGAGCTGTTTTTT
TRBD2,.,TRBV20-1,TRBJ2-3,CSASPGGTSTDTQYF,TGCAGTGCTAGTCCGGGAGGGACGAGCACAGATACGCAGTATTTT
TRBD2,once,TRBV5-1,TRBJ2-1,CASSLGLAGGREQFF,TGCGCCAGCAGCCTCGGACTAGCGGGAGGGCGGGAGCAGTTCTTC
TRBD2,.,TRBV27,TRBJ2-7,CASSWGGAPRNEQYF,TGTGCCAGCTCCTGGGGGGGAGCGCCCAGGAACGAGCAGTACTTC